This T cell receptor (beta chain) was identified in a study of blood T cells in healthy people across ages. PCR was performed a second time for 7 to 11 cycles using a sample-barcoded 5' primer and a J-beta primer mix. A single record per CDR3 protein comes from TCRdb applying MiXCR to the 5' RACE reads. The data contain 650,000 to 950,000 distinct CDR3 sequences, under 45% of them singletons. CDR1 DFQATT and CDR2 SNEGSKA come from the germline V gene (reference sequence). After removal of 6 bases from V and 4 bases from J, the junction contained 10 bases not matched to a gene. The CDR3 has 15 residues.

The TCR sequence derives from a man aged 55 to 70 in good health. Sequencing was done on a sample of blood. The chain recombines TRBV20-1 with TRBJ2-3, with 10 bases aligning to TRBD2. The CDR3 spells CSAPESGLAADTQYF. As DNA, the CDR3 is TGCAGTGCCCCCGAATCCGGACTAGCGGCAGATACGCAGTATTTT.